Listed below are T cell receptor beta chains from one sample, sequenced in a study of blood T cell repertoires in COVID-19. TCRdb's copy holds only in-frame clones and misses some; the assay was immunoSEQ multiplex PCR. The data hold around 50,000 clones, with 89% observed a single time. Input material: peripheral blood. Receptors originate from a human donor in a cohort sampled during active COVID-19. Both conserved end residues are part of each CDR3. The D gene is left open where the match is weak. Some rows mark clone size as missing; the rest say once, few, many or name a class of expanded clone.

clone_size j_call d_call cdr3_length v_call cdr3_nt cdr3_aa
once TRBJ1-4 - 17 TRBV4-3 TGCGCCAGCAGCCAAGAAGCAGGCCAAAAGTCCTTCGAAAAACTGTTTTTT CASSQEAGQKSFEKLFF
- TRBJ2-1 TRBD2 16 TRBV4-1 TGCGCCAGCAGCCTTTTCCTAGCGGGGGAATACAATGAGCAGTTCTTC CASSLFLAGEYNEQFF
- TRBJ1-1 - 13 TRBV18 TGTGCCAGCTCATTACAGGCGTACACTGAAGCTTTCTTT CASSLQAYTEAFF
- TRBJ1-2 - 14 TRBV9 TGTGCCAGCAGCGTAAGTGCTAGTAACTATGGCTACACCTTC CASSVSASNYGYTF
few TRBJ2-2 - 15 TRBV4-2 TGTGCCAGCAGCCAGGAAGTGCTCAGAGGCGGGGAGCTGTTTTTT CASSQEVLRGGELFF
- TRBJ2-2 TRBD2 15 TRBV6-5 TGTGCCAGCAGCCGGACTAGGACGAACACCGGGGAGCTGTTTTTT CASSRTRTNTGELFF
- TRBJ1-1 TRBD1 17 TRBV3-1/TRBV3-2 TGTGCCAGCAGCCCAGGGGGGTTGGGGGCTTCGAACACTGAAGCTTTCTTT CASSPGGLGASNTEAFF
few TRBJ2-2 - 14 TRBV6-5 TGTGCCAGCAGCAACTCCCATTCCACCGGGGAGCTGTTTTTT CASSNSHSTGELFF
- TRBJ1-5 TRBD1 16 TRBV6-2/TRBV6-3 TGTGCCAGCAGTTACGGAGTAAGGCAGGGGGATCAGCCCCAGCATTTT CASSYGVRQGDQPQHF
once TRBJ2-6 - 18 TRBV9 TGTGCCAGCAGCGCAGGGCCGGGACAATCCTCTGGGGCCAACGTCCTGACTTTC CASSAGPGQSSGANVLTF
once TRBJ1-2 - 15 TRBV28 TGTGCCAGCAGTTCGTTGAGGGCCTCGAACTATGGCTACACCTTC CASSSLRASNYGYTF
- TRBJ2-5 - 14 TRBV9 TGTGCCAGCAGCCCCAGTGGGGCAGAAGAGACCCAGTACTTC CASSPSGAEETQYF
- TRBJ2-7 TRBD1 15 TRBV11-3 TGTGCCAGCAGCAGAGGGACAGCCAAGACCTACGAGCAGTACTTC CASSRGTAKTYEQYF
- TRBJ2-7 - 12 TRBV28 TGTGCCAGCAGTTTAACTTCCTCCGAGCAGTACTTC CASSLTSSEQYF
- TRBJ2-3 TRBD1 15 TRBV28 TGTGCCAGCAGCATAACAGGGGGTAGCACAGATACGCAGTATTTT CASSITGGSTDTQYF
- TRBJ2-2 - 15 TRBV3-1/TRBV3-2 TGTGCCAGCAGTCAGGGGAGTGTGCCTTCCGGGGAGCTGTTTTTT CASSQGSVPSGELFF
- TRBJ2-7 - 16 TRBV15 TGTGCCACCAGCAGAGATTGGAGGACTCCGTCCTACGAGCAGTACTTC CATSRDWRTPSYEQYF
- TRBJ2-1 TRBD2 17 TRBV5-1 TGCGCCAGCAGCTGGGACGGGACTAGCGGGAGCGTAAATGAGCAGTTCTTC CASSWDGTSGSVNEQFF
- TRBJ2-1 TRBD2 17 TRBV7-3 TGTGCCAGCGCCGTACAGGCGGGGGGGCCCACCTACAATGAGCAGTTCTTC CASAVQAGGPTYNEQFF
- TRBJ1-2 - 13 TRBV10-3 TGTGCCATCAGTGAGTTAGCTAACTATGGCTACACCTTC CAISELANYGYTF
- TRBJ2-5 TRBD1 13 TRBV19 TGTGCCAGTAGTACCCTTGGACAGGGCCTTAGATACTTC CASSTLGQGLRYF
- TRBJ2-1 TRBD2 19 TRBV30 TGTGCCTGGAATGGCCCGGGACTAGCGGGAGTTCGGTCCTACAATGAGCAGTTCTTC CAWNGPGLAGVRSYNEQFF
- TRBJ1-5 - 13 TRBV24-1 TGTGCCACCAGTCAGGGCGGCGAAAAGCCCCAGCATTTT CATSQGGEKPQHF
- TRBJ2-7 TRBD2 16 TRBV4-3 TGCGCCAGCAGCCAAGGTGTCGGGACTAGCCTCTACGAGCAGTACTTC CASSQGVGTSLYEQYF
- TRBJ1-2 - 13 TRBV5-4 TGTGCCAGCAGCGAACAGGGTAACTATGGCTACACCTTC CASSEQGNYGYTF
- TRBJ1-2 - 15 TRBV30 TGTGCCTGGACGCTCATACGGGACATTTCATATGGCTACACCTTC CAWTLIRDISYGYTF
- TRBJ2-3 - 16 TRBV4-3 TGCGCCAGCAGCCAAGATCTAGGACAGCCAACAGATACGCAGTATTTT CASSQDLGQPTDTQYF
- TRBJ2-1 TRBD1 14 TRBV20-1 TGCAGTGCTAGTCACAGGGGGCTTCGCAATGAGCAGTTCTTC CSASHRGLRNEQFF
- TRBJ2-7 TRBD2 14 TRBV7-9 TGTGCCGGATCGAAACTAGCGGGGATTTACGAGCAGTACTTC CAGSKLAGIYEQYF
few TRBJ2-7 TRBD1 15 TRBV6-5 TGTGCCAGCAGTTTACGGGACAGAAGCTTCTACGAGCAGTACTTC CASSLRDRSFYEQYF
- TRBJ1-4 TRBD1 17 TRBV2 TGTGCCAGCAGTGAAGCGCTTATAGGGGGCTTCAATGAAAAACTGTTTTTT CASSEALIGGFNEKLFF
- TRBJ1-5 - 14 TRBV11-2 TGTGCCAGCAGCCCTACCTGGGGCAGTCAGCCCCAGCATTTT CASSPTWGSQPQHF
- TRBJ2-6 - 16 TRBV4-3 TGCGCCAGCCCCCCCCACGACCAGACTTGGGCCAACGTCCTGACTTTC CASPPHDQTWANVLTF
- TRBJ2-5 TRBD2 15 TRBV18 TGTGCCAGCTCACCAAGACTAGCGGGAGGGGAGACCCAGTACTTC CASSPRLAGGETQYF
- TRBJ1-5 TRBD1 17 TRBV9 TGTGCCAGCAGCTTACCGGGACAGGGATGGTATTGGCAGCCCCAGCATTTT CASSLPGQGWYWQPQHF
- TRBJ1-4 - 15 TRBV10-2 TGCGCCAGCAGTGAGGCAGGTGGTAGGAACGAAAAACTGTTTTTT CASSEAGGRNEKLFF
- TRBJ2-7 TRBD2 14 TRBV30 TGTGCCTGGAGTACCGGACTAGCCACCTACGAGCAGTACTTC CAWSTGLATYEQYF
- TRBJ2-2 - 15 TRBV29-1 TGCAGCGTTGCCCGGCCAGGGGTTTATTCCGGGGAGCTGTTTTTT CSVARPGVYSGELFF
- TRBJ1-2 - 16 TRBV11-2 TGTGCCAGCAGCCCGGGACAAACAACCTGGGACTATGGCTACACCTTC CASSPGQTTWDYGYTF
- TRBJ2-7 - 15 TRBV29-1 TGCAGCGTTGAAGAAAAGACTAGGTCCCTCTACGAGCAGTACTTC CSVEEKTRSLYEQYF
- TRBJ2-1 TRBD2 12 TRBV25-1 TGTGCCAGCAGGACCCTAGCGGGCAAGCAGTTCTTC CASRTLAGKQFF
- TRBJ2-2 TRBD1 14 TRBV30 TGTGCCTGGAGTCCCGCCAGGGGGACCGGGGAGCTGTTTTTT CAWSPARGTGELFF